This T cell receptor beta chain was documented in a study of T cells after posttransplantation cyclophosphamide. Broader study findings: Skin or GI-infiltrating T cells shared few TRB sequences with blood. Donor CD8+ memory clones often dominated recipient blood repertoires at later times.

Generated by immunoSEQ multiplex PCR, the TCRdb table keeps only in-frame clones and is missing some. The specimen has about 6,700 clones, none found just once. A marrow graft followed busulfan-fludarabine conditioning, with cyclophosphamide on days +3 and +4. This clone appeared many times. No antigen is known for it. This receptor was identified in a male patient aged 25-45 years who received an allogeneic stem cell transplant from an unrelated donor, was CMV-positive, and had acute and chronic GVHD. Part of the T cells may come from the graft donor. The source was PBMCs, collected after an allogeneic stem cell transplant with post-transplant cyclophosphamide.

CDR3 in DNA: TGTGCCAGCAGCCCTGGGGACAGATCCTACGAGCAGTACTTC. Translating gives CASSPGDRSYEQYF. The rearrangement links TRBV7-2 to TRBJ2-7, with TRBD1 matching over 7 bases. This CDR3 has 14 residues. Per germline, CDR1 SGHTA and CDR2 FQGNSA. J gave up 1 base and V 5 bases, and 5 bases lay outside the gene matches.